This TCR beta chain originates from a study of lymphopenia after photon versus proton radiotherapy. The CDR3 totals 15 residues. Germline CDR1 and CDR2: MNHEY and SMNVEV (reference sequence). The V and J ends lost 0 bases and 0 bases respectively, with 6 bases between them. The assay was immunoSEQ multiplex PCR, and TCRdb's table has in-frame clones only and misses some. The table has around 160,000 clones, around 85% seen once. This TCR came from a man over 45 with gastric cancer. Specimen: peripheral blood, collected from a patient treated with photon-based radiotherapy. The chain couples TRBV27 to TRBJ2-1, with D unresolved. CDR3 sequence (DNA): TGTGCCAGCAGTTTATCGAAGCGCTCCTACAATGAGCAGTTCTTC. Amino acid sequence: CASSLSKRSYNEQFF.